These 13 T cell receptor beta chains were all obtained from the same sample, sequenced in a study of tumor-infiltrating lymphocytes in primary liver carcinoma. Without any cell sorting, roughly 18-34 mg of bulk tissue yielded co-extracted RNA and DNA. TCR beta cDNA was reverse-transcribed from roughly 0.45 ug of total RNA. The reaction used a constant-region primer and ProtoScript II reverse transcriptase. Sequencing libraries for TCR beta derived from three nested multiplex PCR rounds that used slightly modified ARM-PCR. TRBV1-TRBV30 forward primers and a C-beta reverse primer were used in the first two PCR rounds, which each ran for 10 cycles. TCRdb ran MiXCR on the multiplex PCR reads and lists one entry per CDR3 protein. The sample contains approximately 76,000 distinct CDR3 sequences, 70% to 80% of which appear only once. Sequencing input: liver tumor tissue from sampling region 4. Sample subset: tumor region T4, right-lateral pole. The receptor set was obtained from an older woman with primary liver carcinoma and hepatitis B virus infection.

To note about this clonotype: A much larger clone is a single base away; this may be a read error. The chain links TRBV18 to TRBJ2-7; possible D gene TRBD2, 7 bases. Germline V lookup: CDR1 KGHSH, CDR2 LQKENI. The CDR3 totals 13 residues. V shed 6 bases and J shed 6 bases, with 15 bases lying between them. CDR3 region: CASSPGGRGEQYF. DNA of the CDR3: TGTGCCAGCTCGCCCGGGGGGCGCGGCGAGCAGTACTTC.

The rearrangement uses TRBV11-3 and TRBJ2-1; weak D call: TRBD1 (5 bases). The CDR3 length is 16 residues. CDR1 SGHNT and CDR2 YENEEA come from the germline V gene. V lost 4 bases to trimming and J lost 1 base, with 14 bases between them. CDR3 residues: CASSSGFGLSYNEQFF. The CDR3 DNA follows: TGTGCCAGCAGCTCAGGGTTCGGGCTTTCCTACAATGAGCAGTTCTTC.

About this clonotype itself: Since no conserved phenylalanine or tryptophan closes the CDR3, a read error is the likely cause. The chain recombines TRBV29-1 with TRBJ2-3, with D perhaps given as TRBD1 or TRBD2 (5 bases each). The ends were cut back, 4 bases at V and 2 bases at J, with 13 bases in the middle. From germline, CDR1 is SQVTM and CDR2 ANQGSEA. This CDR3 is built from 14 residues. In DNA, the CDR3 is TGCAGCGTTGGGGACGAGACCCTCACAGATACGCAGTATTTA. Its protein product is CSVGDETLTDTQYL.

This clonotype has a count of ten or more. The chain recombines TRBV12-5 with TRBJ2-1, with 7 bases identical to TRBD2. This CDR3 region has 15 residues. Looked up from germline, CDR1 is LGHNT and CDR2 is FRNRAP. Unmatched junction bases numbered 7, after V lost 0 bases and J lost 8 bases. CDR3 sequence: CASGLVGGRIDEQFF. As DNA, the CDR3 is TGTGCTAGTGGTTTGGTCGGGGGGAGGATCGATGAGCAGTTCTTC.

A word on this clonotype: One junction end does not reproduce the germline sequence, and a read error may be involved. The chain links TRBV11-3 to TRBJ2-2; the D gene is possibly TRBD2 (5 bases). Germline loops: CDR1 SGHNT, CDR2 YENEEA. The length of the CDR3 is 14 residues. CDR3 sequence (DNA): TGTGCCAGCAGGGGAACTAGGGCGACCGGGAAGCTGTCCTTT. It encodes CASRGTRATGKLSF.

The genes are TRBV12-3 or TRBV12-4 and TRBJ2-1, with D uncertain. V was pared by 6 bases and J by 15 bases, with 18 bases between. This CDR3 is built from 12 residues. Here the CDR3 DNA reads TGTGCCAGCAGCGCTCCCCAGCAAGGGCCGTTCTTC. This sequence encodes CASSAPQQGPFF.

The CDR3 DNA reads TGTGCCAGCAACCGAGGGGGACATATGAGCACTGAAGCTTTCTTT. Protein product: CASNRGGHMSTEAFF. The rearrangement joins TRBV6-5 to TRBJ1-1; possibly TRBD1 for D (6 bases). CDR3 size: 15 residues. The germline CDR1 and CDR2 sequences are MNHEY and SVGAGI. The V end lost 7 bases, the J end lost 4 bases, and 19 bases lay between the germline ends.

Ten or more counts support this clonotype. The chain is built from TRBV5-1 and TRBJ2-5; D gene unclear. The V and J ends lost 2 bases and 3 bases respectively, with 11 bases between them. Germline CDR1 SGHRS, CDR2 YFSETQ. The CDR3 covers 14 residues. The CDR3 region is CASSFNSDKETQYF. The CDR3 DNA reads as TGCGCCAGCAGCTTCAATAGTGACAAAGAGACCCAGTACTTC.

V is TRBV6-1 and J is TRBJ2-3; a possible D gene is TRBD2 (7 bases). Looked up from germline, CDR1 is MNHNS and CDR2 is SASEGT. V was pared by 4 bases and J by 5 bases, with 19 bases between. This CDR3 contains 16 residues. The CDR3 nucleotides read TGTGCCAGCAGTGGAGGGGGGAGGGCCCTCATAGATACGCAGTATTTT. Translating gives CASSGGGRALIDTQYF.

This clonotype came up many times. The chain carries TRBV6-5 and TRBJ1-5; 9 bases agree with TRBD1. The trim removed 6 bases at V and 3 bases at J, leaving 6 bases unmatched. This CDR3 is built from 15 residues. In germline, CDR1 is MNHEY, CDR2 SVGAGI. The CDR3 region is CASRRTGDVNQPQHF. The DNA for the CDR3 is TGTGCCAGCAGGAGGACAGGGGACGTCAATCAGCCCCAGCATTTT.

Points on this clonotype: Sequence at one end of the junction differs from germline and may be a read error. The DNA for the CDR3 is TGTGCCAGCAACTTAAACAGGGGATTCCATGGCTGCACCTTC. Translating gives CASNLNRGFHGCTF. V and J are TRBV11-2 and TRBJ1-2; 7 positions agree with TRBD1. The CDR3 runs to 14 residues. Germline V lookup: CDR1 SGHAT, CDR2 FQNNGV.

To note about this clonotype: The CDR3 does not end in the conserved phenylalanine or tryptophan, so this is likely a read error. This sequence joins TRBV5-1 and TRBJ2-1, with 8 bases matching TRBD1. Germline CDR1 SGHRS, CDR2 YFSETQ. The CDR3 sequence is 20 residues long. V lost 4 bases to trimming and J lost 9 bases; unmatched junction nucleotides: 27. CDR3: CASSPLADRAGASRQREQFS. The CDR3 coding sequence is TGCGCCAGCAGCCCCCTGGCGGACAGGGCAGGGGCTAGTAGGCAGCGTGAGCAGTTCTCC.

In its sample, this clonotype was seen many times. V is TRBV4-1 and J is TRBJ2-7, with D possibly matching TRBD1 (6 bases). V lost 4 bases and J lost 3, with 10 bases in between. CDR3 length: 13 residues. Germline V gene lookup returns CDR1 MGHRA and CDR2 YSYEKL. The CDR3 bases are TGCGCCAGCAGCCGGGGACAAAACTACGAGCAGTACTTC. Protein sequence: CASSRGQNYEQYF.